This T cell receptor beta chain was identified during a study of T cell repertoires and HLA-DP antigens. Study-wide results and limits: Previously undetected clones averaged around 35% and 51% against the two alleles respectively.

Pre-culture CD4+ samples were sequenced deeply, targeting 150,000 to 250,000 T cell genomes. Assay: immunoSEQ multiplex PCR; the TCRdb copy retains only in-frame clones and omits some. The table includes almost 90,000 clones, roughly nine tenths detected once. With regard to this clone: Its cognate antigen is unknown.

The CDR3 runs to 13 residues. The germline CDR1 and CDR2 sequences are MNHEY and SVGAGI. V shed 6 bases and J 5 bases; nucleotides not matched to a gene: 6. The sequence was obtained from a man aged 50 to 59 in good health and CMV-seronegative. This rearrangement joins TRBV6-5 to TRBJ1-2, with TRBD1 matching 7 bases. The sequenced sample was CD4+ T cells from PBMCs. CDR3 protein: CASSYDRAYGYTF. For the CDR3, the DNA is TGTGCCAGCAGCTACGACAGGGCTTATGGCTACACCTTC.